These 14 T cell receptor beta chains share one sample of origin, sequenced in a study of blood T cell repertoires in COVID-19 (dated by TCRdb to about 2020). Library preparation employed the immunoSEQ multiplex PCR assay. Not all clones reach the TCRdb copy of this immuneACCESS table, which keeps in-frame sequences only. Checked studies attribute under half of the gap to unresolved V genes and leave the rest unexplained. The sample table lists approximately 46,000 clones, 80% to 90% of them with a count of one. The leading ten clones occupy 6% to 9% of the sample. Input material: peripheral blood. The receptors were sampled from a human donor in a cohort sampled during active COVID-19.

CDR3 DNA sequence: TGCGCCAGCAGCTCCGGGGGGGGTCATGAAAAACTGTTTTTT. The encoded protein is CASSSGGGHEKLFF. V usage is TRBV4-3 and J usage is TRBJ1-4; possible D gene TRBD1, 5 bases. Trimming shortened V by 5 bases and J by 6 bases, and 13 bases separated the two germline ends. The CDR3 consists of 14 residues. The V gene's germline CDR1 is LGHNA and CDR2 YSLEER.

The genes are TRBV5-4 and TRBJ2-1, with 9 bases that match TRBD2. Germline V gene sequence: CDR1 SGHNT, CDR2 YYREEE (reference sequence). CDR3 length equals 16 residues. The J segment lost 4 bases and the V segment lost 3 bases, leaving 8 bases of the junction unmatched. This CDR3 is CASSSVAGENYNEQFF. The CDR3, as DNA: TGTGCCAGCAGCTCGGTAGCGGGAGAGAATTACAATGAGCAGTTCTTC.

In this sample, this clone turned up a few times. CDR3 sequence reads: CASSLDLSGRPGETQYF. The CDR3 nucleotides are TGTGCCAGCAGCTTAGATCTCAGCGGGAGGCCGGGGGAGACCCAGTACTTC. The rearrangement links TRBV7-2 to TRBJ2-5; 9 positions agree with TRBD2. Germline CDR1 and CDR2: SGHTA and FQGNSA. With V trimmed by 1 base and J by 5 bases, 11 bases remained unmatched. The CDR3 contains 17 residues.

CDR3 DNA sequence: TGTGCCAGCAAGGGGGCAGGCTATGGCTACACCTTC. Translating it yields CASKGAGYGYTF. The chain carries TRBV10-3 and TRBJ1-2; 7 bases line up with TRBD1. Germline V CDR1 and CDR2: ENHRY, SYGVKD. V shed 10 bases and J 4 bases; nucleotides not matched to a gene: 6. The CDR3 covers 12 residues.

This clone has just one count. V and J are TRBV20-1 and TRBJ1-1; possible D gene TRBD1, 6 bases. V was shortened by 3 bases and J by 1 base, with 15 bases between the two germline ends. This CDR3 is built from 15 residues. Germline V gene sequence: CDR1 DFQATT, CDR2 SNEGSKA (reference sequence). The CDR3 DNA is TGCAGTGCTAGTTCCCCAGGGGCTGGGAACACTGAAGCTTTCTTT. It translates to CSASSPGAGNTEAFF.

This clone came up a few times. The gene calls are TRBV7-2 and TRBJ1-5, with D perhaps matching TRBD1 (6 bases). The CDR3 runs to 14 residues. The V end lost 6 bases, the J end lost 2 bases, and 11 bases lay between the germline ends. Germline CDR1 and CDR2: SGHTA and FQGNSA. The CDR3 DNA follows: TGTGCCAGCAGTCCGGACAGCGGCAATCAGCCCCAGCATTTT. It is translated as CASSPDSGNQPQHF. The full variable domain, rest sourced from reference TRBV7-2 and TRBJ1-5, is GAGVSQSPSNKVTEKGKDVELRCDPISGHTALYWYRQSLGQGLEFLIYFQGNSAPDKSGLPSDRFSAERTGGSVSTLTIQRTQQEDSAVYLCASSPDSGNQPQHFGDGTRLSIL.

The chain is built from TRBV2 and TRBJ1-5; 10 positions match TRBD1. Germline CDR1 SNHLY, CDR2 FYNNEI. The V gene end was trimmed by 6 bases and the J gene end by 3 bases; junction bases not matched to a gene: 5. The CDR3 runs 15 residues. CDR3 DNA sequence: TGTGCCAGCAGCGGACAGGGGGTTTACAATCAGCCCCAGCATTTT. Protein sequence: CASSGQGVYNQPQHF.

This chain links TRBV4-3 with TRBJ2-7; possible D gene TRBD2, 5 bases. Germline V gene sequence: CDR1 LGHNA, CDR2 YSLEER. The CDR3 is made up of 13 amino acids. V lost 5 bases to trimming and J lost 6 bases, with 14 bases between them. This CDR3 reads CASSKKGGSEQYF. The CDR3 DNA reads TGCGCCAGCAGCAAAAAAGGAGGTAGCGAGCAGTACTTC.

This sequence joins TRBV15 and TRBJ2-7; 8 bases map to TRBD2. Germline lookup yields CDR1 LNHNV and CDR2 YYDKDF (reference sequence). This CDR3 has 13 amino acids. Trimming took 5 bases from V and 0 from J; bases not matched to a gene: 0. The chain's CDR3 is CATSREGSYEQYF. The CDR3 nucleotides read TGTGCCACCAGCCGGGAGGGCTCCTACGAGCAGTACTTC. The full variable domain, completed using reference TRBV15 and TRBJ2-7, is DAMVIQNPRYQVTQFGKPVTLSCSQTLNHNVMYWYQQKSSQAPKLLFHYYDKDFNNEADTPDNFQSRRPNTSFCFLDIRSPGLGDTAMYLCATSREGSYEQYFGPGTRLTVT.

This clone has just one count. This chain uses TRBV5-1 with TRBJ2-3; D might be TRBD1 (6 bases). This CDR3 has 18 amino acids. CDR1 is SGHRS and CDR2 is YFSETQ in the germline V gene. Trimming left V 5 bases short and J 5 bases short, with 27 bases between. CDR3 sequence: CASRGEDFWEGGRDTQYF. In DNA form, the CDR3 reads TGCGCCAGCAGGGGTGAGGACTTTTGGGAAGGGGGAAGAGATACGCAGTATTTT.

A single count supports this clone. The CDR3 reads CASGLLGQVTDTQYF. The CDR3 nucleotides read TGTGCTAGTGGTTTGCTGGGACAGGTCACAGATACGCAGTATTTT. V usage is TRBV12-5 and J usage is TRBJ2-3; TRBD1 matches 8 bases. This CDR3 comprises 15 residues. The V gene end was trimmed by 2 bases and the J gene end by 2 bases; junction bases not matched to a gene: 3. CDR1 is LGHNT, CDR2 FRNRAP, per germline.

The genes are TRBV7-9 and TRBJ1-1; 7 nucleotides align to TRBD1. This CDR3 contains 13 residues. After removal of 2 bases from V and 5 bases from J, the junction contained 2 bases not matched to a gene. Germline-derived CDR1 and CDR2 are SEHNR and FQNEAQ (reference sequence). CDR3 sequence reads: CASSLQGGTEAFF. CDR3 DNA sequence: TGTGCCAGCAGCTTACAGGGGGGAACTGAAGCTTTCTTT.

This rearrangement joins TRBV6-5 to TRBJ1-6; 7 nucleotides match TRBD1. Germline CDR1 reads MNHEY; CDR2 reads SVGAGI. The J segment lost 10 bases and the V segment lost 2 bases, leaving 8 bases of the junction unmatched. The CDR3 has 15 amino acids. In DNA form, the CDR3 reads TGTGCCAGCAGTTACGGGGTCAGGGGGGAATCACCCCTCCACTTT. Translation: CASSYGVRGESPLHF.

This clone was observed a few times. The chain recombines TRBV28 with TRBJ1-2; 12 bases fit TRBD1. V lost 6 bases to trimming and J lost 8 bases; unmatched junction nucleotides: 7. The germline V gene has CDR1 MDHEN and CDR2 SYDVKM. The length of the CDR3 is 14 residues. Here the CDR3 reads CASSSGQGAGGYTF. The CDR3 bases are TGTGCCAGCAGCTCGGGACAGGGGGCAGGCGGCTACACCTTC.